A single sample is the source of the 19 T cell receptor beta chains below, sequenced in a study of blood T cells in healthy people across ages. It was with a sample-barcoded 5' primer and a J-beta primer mix that a second PCR of roughly 6 to 11 cycles was run. Using its own MiXCR run on the 5' RACE reads, TCRdb lists one record per CDR3 protein. This repertoire shows 850,000 to 1,100,000 distinct CDR3 sequences, about two fifths found once; its top ten account for around 13%. Sequences were obtained from blood. The receptors were sampled from a man younger than 35 in good health.

This chain uses TRBV5-1 with TRBJ1-1; D is unclear. The germline CDR1 and CDR2 sequences are SGHRS and YFSETQ. The CDR3 is 14 amino acids. With 1 base removed from V and 10 bases from J, the gap between germline ends came to 17 bases. CDR3 region: CASSLNRHGPGAFF. Here the CDR3 DNA reads TGCGCCAGCAGCTTGAACCGTCATGGCCCAGGAGCTTTCTTT.

This chain uses TRBV13 with TRBJ2-7; TRBD2 matches 7 bases. Judging by the DNA end, TRBJ2-5 fits better; the J call may be wrong. The CDR3 length is 16 residues. Germline loops: CDR1 PRHDT, CDR2 FYEKMQ (reference sequence). CDR3 region: CASSPRTSRLQETQYF. In DNA, the CDR3 is TGTGCCAGCAGCCCCAGGACTAGTCGGTTACAGGAGACCCAGTACTTC.

This clonotype occurred a few times. The rearrangement links TRBV27 to TRBJ2-7; D might be TRBD1 or TRBD2, each matching 5 bases. The ends were cut back, 0 bases at V and 0 bases at J, with 12 bases in the middle. The germline V gene encodes CDR1 MNHEY and CDR2 SMNVEV (reference sequence). There are 16 residues in the CDR3. The DNA of the CDR3 is TGTGCCAGCAGTTTATCCTCGGGGACCATCTCCTACGAGCAGTACTTC. It translates to CASSLSSGTISYEQYF.

This clonotype occurred a few times. This chain uses TRBV29-1 with TRBJ1-1; TRBD1 is a possible D gene (5 bases). Trimming left V 3 bases short and J 7 bases short, with 12 bases between. CDR3 length: 12 residues. The V gene's germline CDR1 is SQVTM and CDR2 ANQGSEA. DNA for the CDR3: TGCAGCGTTGACAGGGAGGAGGGTGAAGCTTTCTTT. This codes for CSVDREEGEAFF.

As concerns this clonotype: A single base separates this from a much larger clone, so it may be a read error. The genes are TRBV6-6 and TRBJ1-2; perhaps TRBD1 as D (5 bases). Germline values: CDR1 MNHNY, CDR2 SVGAGI (reference sequence). This CDR3 is built from 15 residues. Trimming left V 6 bases short and J 2 bases short, with 16 bases between. This chain's CDR3 is CASRPPGRGNYGYTF. The CDR3 DNA reads TGTGCCAGCAGACCGCCGGGACGGGGAAACTATGGCTACACCTTC.

This clonotype was seen a few times. V gene TRBV5-1 combines with J gene TRBJ2-1; TRBD2 agrees at 9 bases. The germline gives CDR1 SGHRS, CDR2 YFSETQ. The CDR3 is 16 residues long. The ends lost 0 bases at V and 6 bases at J; junction bases unmatched: 7. The CDR3 loop is CASSLEGLALVNEQFF. The CDR3 nucleotides are TGCGCCAGCAGCTTGGAGGGACTAGCTTTGGTCAATGAGCAGTTCTTC.

The chain couples TRBV20-1 to TRBJ2-3; D is undetermined. CDR1 and CDR2 from the germline V gene are DFQATT and SNEGSKA (reference sequence). The CDR3 has 14 residues. Deletions cut 1 base from V and 3 bases from J, with 11 bases between. The CDR3 nucleotides read TGCAGTGCTAGAGTCAACGGGCGGACAGATACGCAGTATTTT. This encodes CSARVNGRTDTQYF.

The chain uses TRBV7-6 and TRBJ2-3; 9 bases agree with TRBD2. This CDR3 comprises 16 residues. Trimming took 0 bases from V and 5 from J; bases not matched to a gene: 6. Germline assignment: CDR1 SGHVS and CDR2 FNYEAQ. CDR3: CASSLARASGVDTQYF. The CDR3 DNA sequence: TGTGCCAGCAGCTTAGCGCGGGCTAGCGGGGTAGATACGCAGTATTTT.

The sample holds a few counts of this clonotype. V and J are TRBV3-1 and TRBJ1-4, with 7 positions matching TRBD1. Germline lookup yields CDR1 LGHDT and CDR2 YNNKEL (reference sequence). Trimming took 1 base from V and 15 from J; bases not matched to a gene: 5. CDR3 length equals 12 residues. CDR3: CASSQVDREVFF. CDR3 nucleotides: TGTGCCAGCAGCCAAGTTGACAGGGAGGTGTTTTTT.

The V and J genes are TRBV5-1 and TRBJ2-4; 7 bases agree with TRBD2. The J call may be wrong; the DNA end is better matched by TRBJ2-7. The CDR3 consists of 16 residues. Germline V CDR1 and CDR2: SGHRS, YFSETQ. The CDR3 here is CASSLSPSGPYYEQYF. In DNA form, the CDR3 reads TGCGCCAGCAGCTTGTCGCCTAGCGGTCCCTACTACGAGCAGTACTTC.

This clonotype was detected only a few times. V usage is TRBV12-3 or TRBV12-4 and J usage is TRBJ1-6; D is ambiguous. Trimming took 4 bases from V and 1 from J, leaving 11 bases between them. This CDR3 has 16 amino acids. The CDR3 nucleotides read TGTGCCAGCAGTTCATCGGGGTTATCCTATAATTCACCCCTCCACTTT. Translation gives CASSSSGLSYNSPLHF.

This sequence joins TRBV28 and TRBJ1-3; D may be TRBD1 (5 bases). Per the germline V gene, CDR1 is MDHEN and CDR2 is SYDVKM. V lost 5 bases and J lost 4, with 15 bases in between. This CDR3 is built from 15 residues. DNA of the CDR3: TGTGCCAGCAGTCCGACCGGAGGGACCGGAAACACCATATATTTT. Its translation: CASSPTGGTGNTIYF.

This chain links TRBV21-1 with TRBJ1-1; TRBD1 is the table's D call, not checked against the DNA. TRBV21-1 is annotated as a pseudogene. This CDR3 contains 16 residues. The CDR3 sequence is CASPLGVRLRNTEAFF. The CDR3 nucleotides read TGTGCCAGCCCCCTGGGGGTCCGATTACGGAACACTGAAGCTTTCTTT.

This chain connects TRBV6-1 to TRBJ1-4, with 7 positions matching TRBD1. Unmatched junction bases numbered 13, after V lost 4 bases and J lost 5 bases. Germline CDR1 MNHNS, CDR2 SASEGT. The CDR3 spans 17 residues. The CDR3 here is CASSVELMTGRNEKLFF. The CDR3 DNA reads as TGTGCCAGCAGTGTGGAATTAATGACAGGGCGGAATGAAAAACTGTTTTTT.

V is TRBV6-1 and J is TRBJ2-7; tentatively, D is TRBD1 (5 bases). This CDR3 is built from 15 residues. Germline V gene sequence: CDR1 MNHNS, CDR2 SASEGT. Trimming pared 6 bases from V and 2 bases from J, leaving 17 bases between. This CDR3 reads CASRVDKPETYEQYF. The CDR3 DNA is TGTGCCAGCAGAGTGGACAAACCCGAGACCTACGAGCAGTACTTC.

The CDR3 here is CASSLRFSTDTQYF. The CDR3, as DNA: TGTGCCAGCAGTTTAAGGTTTAGCACAGATACGCAGTATTTT. The chain joins TRBV12-3 or TRBV12-4 to TRBJ2-3, with D unclear. Trimming pared 2 bases from V and 0 bases from J, leaving 6 bases between. The CDR3 covers 14 residues.

This clonotype was observed at least ten times. The V call is TRBV25-1, the J call TRBJ1-2; D is ambiguous. This CDR3 is 12 amino acids long. Trimming stripped 2 bases from V and 4 bases from J, with 5 bases between. Germline-derived CDR1 and CDR2 are MGHDK and SYGVNS. CDR3 sequence (DNA): TGTGCCAGCAGTGAACGCAGCTATGGCTACACCTTC. Protein product: CASSERSYGYTF.

The gene calls are TRBV4-1 and TRBJ1-6; 10 bases fit TRBD1. Germline lookup yields CDR1 MGHRA and CDR2 YSYEKL. The CDR3 covers 14 residues. The V and J ends lost 8 bases and 14 bases, in that order; junction bases with no gene match: 12. CDR3 region: CASGTPGQGKSLHF. CDR3 bases: TGCGCCAGCGGAACCCCGGGACAGGGGAAGTCCCTCCACTTT.

The J gene is TRBJ2-3, the V gene TRBV29-1; tentatively, D is TRBD2 (6 bases). The CDR3 runs to 13 residues. The germline gives CDR1 SQVTM, CDR2 ANQGSEA. Here the CDR3 DNA reads TGCAGTGACAAGGGACTGTACACAGATACGCAGTATTTT. Its protein product is CSDKGLYTDTQYF.